This T cell receptor beta chain appears in the sequencing data of a study of shared clonotypes between healthy human individuals. Produced via immunoSEQ multiplex PCR; TCRdb's table is partial and in-frame only. The sample yields roughly 1 million clones, approximately 76% seen once. Remarks on this clone: In the same sample, other DNA sequences code for this CDR3.

The CDR3 has 11 residues. V was trimmed by 7 bases and J by 2 bases, leaving 5 bases between them. Per germline, CDR1 MDHEN and CDR2 SYDVKM. The genes are TRBV28 and TRBJ1-2; D unclear. The sequencing sample was made of memory CD4+ T cells sorted from blood. The sample's subset: CD45RA-negative fraction. This clonotype was sampled from a young man in good health. The CDR3: CASTANYGYTF. DNA for the CDR3: TGTGCCAGCACGGCCAACTATGGCTACACCTTC.